This TCR beta chain comes out of a study of technical replicates of blood from a few donors. Method: immunoSEQ multiplex PCR; TCRdb's copy keeps in-frame clones and lacks some. The sample holds about 98,000 clones, approximately 96% seen once. This CDR3 is 14 amino acids long. Trimming pared 0 bases from V and 5 bases from J, leaving 11 bases between. CDR1 SGHNT and CDR2 YYREEE come from the germline V gene (reference sequence). The receptor was derived from a human donor in good health. Sequenced input: T cells isolated from PBMCs. The V and J genes are TRBV5-4 and TRBJ1-2; D might be TRBD1 (6 bases). The CDR3 nucleotides are TGTGCCAGCAGCTTGGGGGGGCGTTTTTATGGCTACACCTTC. This translates into CASSLGGRFYGYTF.